The 11 T cell receptor beta chains listed next were all sequenced from one sample in a study of T cell changes during pregnancy in multiple sclerosis. Clones were read by immunoSEQ multiplex PCR, and TCRdb kept only the in-frame ones, dropping some. Among about 100,000 clones listed, about 90% were seen once. This material consisted of peripheral blood, taken after pregnancy. The receptor set was obtained from a female donor with multiple sclerosis, enrolled in a pregnancy study.

The gene calls are TRBV19 and TRBJ2-6, with D perhaps matching TRBD2 (5 bases). Per the germline V gene, CDR1 is LNHDA and CDR2 is SQIVND (reference sequence). Trimming took 5 bases from V and 4 from J, leaving 12 bases between them. CDR3 size: 15 residues. The CDR3 spells CASSPSSSGANVLTF. Written as DNA, the CDR3 is TGTGCCAGTAGTCCCAGTTCTAGCGGGGCCAACGTCCTGACTTTC.

The chain joins TRBV5-5 to TRBJ1-2; 8 bases are shared with TRBD1. There are 15 residues in the CDR3. CDR1 and CDR2 from the germline V gene are SGHKS and YYEKEE (reference sequence). After removal of 2 bases from V and 1 base from J, the junction contained 4 bases not matched to a gene. The CDR3 protein is CASSFQGAVNYGYTF. In nucleotides, the CDR3 is TGTGCCAGCAGCTTTCAGGGGGCGGTTAACTATGGCTACACCTTC.

The chain uses TRBV5-1 and TRBJ2-5; the D is unclear. The CDR3 is 13 amino acids. The germline V gene has CDR1 SGHRS and CDR2 YFSETQ. V was pared by 0 bases and J by 5 bases, with 8 bases between. The CDR3 protein is CASSLAPRETQYF. In nucleotides, the CDR3 is TGCGCCAGCAGCTTGGCCCCGCGCGAGACCCAGTACTTC.

CDR3 in amino acids: CASSPADRGYNSPLHF. The CDR3 DNA is TGCGCCAGCAGCCCCGCAGACAGGGGATATAATTCACCCCTCCACTTT. This rearrangement joins TRBV4-3 to TRBJ1-6; 8 bases align to TRBD1. V shed 4 bases and J 4 bases; nucleotides not matched to a gene: 6. Germline assignment: CDR1 LGHNA and CDR2 YSLEER. CDR3 length equals 16 residues.

The chain couples TRBV5-1 to TRBJ2-5, with D possibly being TRBD1 (6 bases). The V gene lost 2 bases and the J gene lost 5 bases, with 10 bases spanning the gap. Germline V lookup: CDR1 SGHRS, CDR2 YFSETQ. This CDR3 spans 13 amino acids. The CDR3 protein is CASSLQGGETQYF. Written as DNA, the CDR3 is TGCGCCAGCAGCTTACAGGGTGGGGAGACCCAGTACTTC.

The chain couples TRBV9 to TRBJ1-6; TRBD1 matches 7 bases. V lost 0 bases to trimming and J lost 6 bases; unmatched junction nucleotides: 3. The CDR3 contains 15 residues. Germline-derived CDR1 and CDR2 are SGDLS and YYNGEE. The DNA of the CDR3 is TGTGCCAGCAGCGTAGGGCAGGGGGGTAATTCACCCCTCCACTTT. This gives the protein CASSVGQGGNSPLHF. Together with reference TRBV9 and TRBJ1-6, the CDR3 gives the full variable domain: DSGVTQTPKHLITATGQRVTLRCSPRSGDLSVYWYQQSLDQGLQFLIQYYNGEERAKGNILERFSAQQFPDLHSELNLSSLELGDSALYFCASSVGQGGNSPLHFGNGTRLTVT.

The chain couples TRBV7-8 to TRBJ2-1; D perhaps matches TRBD1 (6 bases). Germline lookup yields CDR1 SGHVS and CDR2 FQNEAQ. This CDR3 contains 15 residues. Trimming removed 4 bases at V and 7 bases at J, with 17 bases between. CDR3 residues: CASSSSWSRGNEQFF. In nucleotides, the CDR3 is TGTGCCAGCAGCTCCAGCTGGAGTAGGGGGAATGAGCAGTTCTTC. Using reference TRBV7-8 and TRBJ2-1 for the parts outside the CDR3, the full variable domain is GAGVSQSPRYKVAKRGQDVALRCDPISGHVSLFWYQQALGQGPEFLTYFQNEAQLDKSGLPSDRFFAERPEGSVSTLKIQRTQQEDSAVYLCASSSSWSRGNEQFFGPGTRLTVL.

This clone has just one count. The rearrangement uses TRBV29-1 and TRBJ1-5; D may be TRBD1 (5 bases). CDR3 size: 12 residues. The ends were cut back, 4 bases at V and 5 bases at J, with 9 bases in the middle. CDR1 SQVTM and CDR2 ANQGSEA come from the germline V gene. This chain's CDR3 is CSVGGRDQPQHF. The CDR3 region has the DNA TGCAGCGTTGGGGGCAGGGATCAGCCCCAGCATTTT.

This clone was counted a few times. The gene calls are TRBV9 and TRBJ1-6; tentative D call: TRBD1 (5 bases). V was pared by 1 base and J by 4 bases, with 6 bases between. Per the germline V gene, CDR1 is SGDLS and CDR2 is YYNGEE. The CDR3 runs to 14 residues. The CDR3 DNA reads as TGTGCCAGCAGCGTATCAGGGTATAATTCACCCCTCCACTTT. It yields the protein CASSVSGYNSPLHF.

The rearrangement links TRBV7-9 to TRBJ2-1; D is possibly TRBD1 (8 bases). This CDR3 is built from 16 residues. Germline V lookup: CDR1 SEHNR, CDR2 FQNEAQ (reference sequence). V lost 5 bases and J lost 8, with 22 bases in between. As DNA, the CDR3 is TGTGCCAGCAGCGGGGGAGGGACAGGCGATGCCTATGAGCAGTTCTTC. Translating it yields CASSGGGTGDAYEQFF.

V gene TRBV30 combines with J gene TRBJ2-7; the match to TRBD2 covers 8 bases. There are 14 residues in the CDR3. With 5 bases clipped from V and 1 base from J, the junction kept 7 bases outside the gene matches. The germline gives CDR1 GTSNPN, CDR2 SVGIG (reference sequence). The chain's CDR3 is CAWSPSGGSYEQYF. Written as DNA, the CDR3 is TGTGCCTGGTCCCCCAGCGGGGGTTCCTACGAGCAGTACTTC.